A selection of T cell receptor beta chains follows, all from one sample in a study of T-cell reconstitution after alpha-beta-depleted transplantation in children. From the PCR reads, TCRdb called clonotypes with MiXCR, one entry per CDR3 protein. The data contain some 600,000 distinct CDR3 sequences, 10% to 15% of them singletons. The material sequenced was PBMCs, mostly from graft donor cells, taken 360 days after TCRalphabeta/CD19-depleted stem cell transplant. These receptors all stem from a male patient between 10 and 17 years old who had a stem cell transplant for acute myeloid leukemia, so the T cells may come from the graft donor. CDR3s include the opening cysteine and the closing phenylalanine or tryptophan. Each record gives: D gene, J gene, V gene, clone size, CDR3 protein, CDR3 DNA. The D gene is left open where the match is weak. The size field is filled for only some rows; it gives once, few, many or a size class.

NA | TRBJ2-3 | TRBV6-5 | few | CASSYWSGGTDTQYF | TGTGCCAGCAGTTACTGGTCAGGGGGCACAGATACGCAGTATTTT
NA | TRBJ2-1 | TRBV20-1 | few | CSARDGAFPRGYNEQFF | TGCAGTGCTAGAGACGGCGCCTTCCCTCGGGGCTACAATGAGCAGTTCTTC
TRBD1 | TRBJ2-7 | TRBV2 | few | CAGRNMGTGVEQYF | TGTGCCGGACGTAATATGGGGACAGGGGTCGAGCAGTACTTC
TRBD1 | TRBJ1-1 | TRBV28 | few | CATGDRLGGYTEAFF | TGTGCCACCGGGGACAGATTAGGAGGGTACACTGAAGCTTTCTTT
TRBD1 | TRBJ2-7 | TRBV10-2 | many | CASSEPGQGHNEQYF | TGCGCCAGCAGTGAACCGGGACAGGGCCACAACGAGCAGTACTTC
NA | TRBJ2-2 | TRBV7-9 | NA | CASSLNEINGELFF | TGTGCCAGCAGCTTAAATGAGATAAACGGGGAGCTGTTTTTT
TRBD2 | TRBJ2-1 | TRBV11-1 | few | CASSGTGTSGPNHGSYNEQFF | TGTGCCAGCAGCGGAACCGGGACTAGCGGACCAAACCACGGCTCCTACAATGAGCAGTTCTTC
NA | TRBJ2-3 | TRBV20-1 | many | CSAASSVDTQYF | TGCAGTGCGGCCTCTAGCGTAGATACGCAGTATTTT
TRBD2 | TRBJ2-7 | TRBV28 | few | CASKGSGGRLTYEQYF | TGTGCCAGCAAGGGTAGTGGCGGGAGGCTCACCTACGAGCAGTACTTC
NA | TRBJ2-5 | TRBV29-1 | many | CSVERAVQETQYF | TGCAGCGTTGAAAGGGCGGTACAAGAGACCCAGTACTTC
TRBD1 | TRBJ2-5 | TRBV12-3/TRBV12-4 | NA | CASSPMALLQGARVTQYF | TGTGCCAGCAGCCCGATGGCCCTACTTCAGGGGGCGCGGGTGACCCAGTACTTC
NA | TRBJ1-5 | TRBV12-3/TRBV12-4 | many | CASNRDTPNQPQHF | TGTGCCAGCAATCGGGACACCCCCAATCAGCCCCAGCATTTT
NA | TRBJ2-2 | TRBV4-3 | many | CASSQDVTLFTGELFF | TGCGCCAGCAGCCAAGATGTGACCCTTTTCACCGGGGAGCTGTTTTTT
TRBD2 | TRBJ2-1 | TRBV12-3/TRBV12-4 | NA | CASSSGRVGNEQFF | TGTGCCAGCAGTAGCGGGAGAGTCGGGAATGAGCAGTTCTTC
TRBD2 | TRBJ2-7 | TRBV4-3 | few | CASSQELAGAFPYEQYF | TGCGCCAGCAGCCAGGAACTAGCGGGCGCTTTCCCCTACGAGCAGTACTTC
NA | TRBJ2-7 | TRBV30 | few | CAWSRGQTAYEQYF | TGTGCCTGGAGTCGAGGACAGACAGCCTACGAGCAGTACTTC
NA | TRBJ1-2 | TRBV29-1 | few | CSVLAGGSGYTF | TGCAGCGTCCTCGCTGGGGGGAGCGGCTACACCTTC
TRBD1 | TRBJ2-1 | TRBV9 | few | CASSPRGDRYNEQFF | TGTGCCAGCAGCCCTCGTGGGGACAGGTACAATGAGCAGTTCTTC
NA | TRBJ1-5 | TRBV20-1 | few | CSARGDPVAQPQHF | TGCAGTGCTAGAGGGGACCCCGTGGCTCAGCCCCAGCATTTT
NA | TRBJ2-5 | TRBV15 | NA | CATSRGTSRETQYF | TGTGCCACCAGCAGAGGGACCTCACGAGAGACCCAGTACTTC
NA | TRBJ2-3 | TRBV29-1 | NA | CSSPREGGPDTQYF | TGCAGCTCCCCACGTGAAGGAGGTCCAGATACGCAGTATTTT
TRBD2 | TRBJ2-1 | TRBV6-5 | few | CASSYLGSGNPFEQFF | TGTGCCAGCAGTTACCTGGGTAGCGGGAACCCGTTTGAGCAGTTCTTC
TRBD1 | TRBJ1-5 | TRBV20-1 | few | CSAREGAGGVSNQPQHF | TGCAGTGCTAGAGAGGGGGCAGGGGGCGTAAGCAATCAGCCCCAGCATTTT
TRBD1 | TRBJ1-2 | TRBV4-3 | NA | CASSAMTTGDLNYGYTF | TGCGCCAGCAGTGCAATGACCACAGGGGACCTCAACTATGGCTACACCTTC
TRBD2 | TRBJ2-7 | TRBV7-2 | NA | CASSLPISGRDSYEQYF | TGTGCCAGCAGCTTACCTATAAGCGGGAGGGACTCCTACGAGCAGTACTTC
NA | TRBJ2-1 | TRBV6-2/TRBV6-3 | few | CASSYSQGHNEQFF | TGTGCCAGCAGTTACTCGCAGGGTCACAATGAGCAGTTCTTC
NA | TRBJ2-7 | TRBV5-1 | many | CASSPDRNPYEQYF | TGCGCCAGCAGCCCCGACAGGAATCCCTACGAGCAGTACTTC
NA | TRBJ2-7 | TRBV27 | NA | CASSLSRTKKIYEQYF | TGTGCCAGCAGTTTATCGAGGACAAAAAAGATCTACGAGCAGTACTTC
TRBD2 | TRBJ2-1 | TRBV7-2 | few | CASSLDRAGYYNEQFF | TGTGCCAGCAGCTTAGACCGAGCGGGGTACTACAATGAGCAGTTCTTC
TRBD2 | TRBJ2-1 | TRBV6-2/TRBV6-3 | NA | CASSYILAGVGEQFF | TGTGCCAGCAGTTACATACTAGCGGGAGTGGGTGAGCAGTTCTTC
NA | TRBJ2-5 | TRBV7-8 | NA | CASSPRHLQETQYF | TGTGCCAGCAGCCCCAGACACCTCCAAGAGACCCAGTACTTC
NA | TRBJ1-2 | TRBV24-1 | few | CATSDPYLGYTF | TGTGCCACCAGTGATCCGTACCTGGGCTACACCTTC
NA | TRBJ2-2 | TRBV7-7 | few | CASSSGRDTGELFF | TGTGCTAGCAGCTCGGGCCGGGACACCGGGGAGCTGTTTTTT
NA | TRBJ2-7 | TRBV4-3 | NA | CASSQDGTEPSYEQYF | TGCGCCAGCAGCCAAGATGGGACGGAGCCCTCCTACGAGCAGTACTTC
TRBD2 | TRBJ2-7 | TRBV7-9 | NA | CAKSPFEAGVESYEQYF | TGTGCCAAATCCCCTTTCGAAGCGGGAGTAGAATCCTACGAGCAGTACTTC
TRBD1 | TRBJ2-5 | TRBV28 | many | CASQDRGGQETQYF | TGTGCCAGCCAGGACAGGGGAGGTCAAGAGACCCAGTACTTC
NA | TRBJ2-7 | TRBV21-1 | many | CASSKLEAPPDFYEQYF | TGTGCCAGCAGCAAACTTGAAGCGCCTCCCGATTTCTACGAGCAGTACTTC
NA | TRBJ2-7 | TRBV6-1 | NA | CASSRDEPISGLGRGEQYF | TGTGCCAGCAGCCGCGATGAACCCATTAGCGGTCTGGGGAGAGGTGAGCAGTACTTC
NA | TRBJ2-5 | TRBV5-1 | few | CASSSGQNQETQYF | TGCGCCAGCAGCTCAGGACAGAACCAAGAGACCCAGTACTTC
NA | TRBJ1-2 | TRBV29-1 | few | CSVGTVGQIYGYTF | TGCAGCGTTGGGACCGTTGGACAAATCTATGGCTACACCTTC
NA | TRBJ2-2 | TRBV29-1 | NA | CSGYSGENTGELFF | TGCAGCGGCTACAGCGGAGAGAACACCGGGGAGCTGTTTTTT